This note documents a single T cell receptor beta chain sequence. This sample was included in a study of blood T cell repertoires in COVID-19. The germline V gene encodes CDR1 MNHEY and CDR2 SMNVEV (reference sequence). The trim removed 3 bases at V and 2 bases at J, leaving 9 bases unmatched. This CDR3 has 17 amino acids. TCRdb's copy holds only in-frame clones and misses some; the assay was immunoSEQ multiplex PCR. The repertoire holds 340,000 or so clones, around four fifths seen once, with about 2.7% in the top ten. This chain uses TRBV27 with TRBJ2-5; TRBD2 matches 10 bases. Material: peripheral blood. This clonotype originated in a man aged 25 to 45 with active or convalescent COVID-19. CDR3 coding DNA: TGTGCCAGCAGTTTGCATCGATTAGCGGGAGGACAAGAGACCCAGTACTTC. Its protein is CASSLHRLAGGQETQYF.